What follows are 10 T cell receptor beta chains derived from one specimen sequenced in a study of blood T cell repertoires in COVID-19. The protocol was immunoSEQ multiplex PCR, while the TCRdb copy is restricted to in-frame clones and leaves out a portion. The sample consists of roughly 220,000 clones, around 84% of them appearing once. Sample: peripheral blood. The receptors derive from a man aged 80 or over with acute or convalescent COVID-19.

The chain carries TRBV7-3 and TRBJ2-1; 7 bases match TRBD1. Germline V CDR1 and CDR2: SGHTA, FQGTGA. CDR3 length: 15 residues. Losses at the gene ends were 5 bases for V and 2 bases for J; bases not matched to a gene: 6. CDR3 DNA sequence: TGTGCCAGCAGCGAACAGGGGAATCCCTACAATGAGCAGTTCTTC. Residues: CASSEQGNPYNEQFF.

The gene calls are TRBV30 and TRBJ1-6, with D tentatively TRBD1 (5 bases). The CDR3 loop spans 12 amino acids. Germline assignment: CDR1 GTSNPN and CDR2 SVGIG (reference sequence). The germline V and J ends were trimmed by 2 bases and 15 bases, with 14 bases remaining between them. CDR3 loop: CAWSIGGEILHF. As DNA, the CDR3 is TGTGCCTGGAGTATTGGGGGGGAGATCCTCCACTTT. Full variable domain (outside the CDR3, taken from reference TRBV30 and TRBJ1-6): SQTIHQWPATLVQPVGSPLSLECTVEGTSNPNLYWYRQAAGRGLQLLFYSVGIGQISSEVPQNLSASRPQDRQFILSSKKLLLSDSGFYLCAWSIGGEILHFGNGTRLTVT.

The table lists this clone with a few counts. This chain connects TRBV29-1 to TRBJ2-7; maybe TRBD1 (6 bases). Germline CDR1 is SQVTM and CDR2 is ANQGSEA. The CDR3 has 14 amino acids. V was clipped by 4 bases and J by 5 bases, with 18 bases between them. Written as DNA, the CDR3 is TGCAGCGTTGTGGGGGCCGGGAAGGCCGACGAGCAGTACTTC. Translated, it gives CSVVGAGKADEQYF.

This rearrangement joins TRBV4-1 to TRBJ2-7, with D perhaps matching TRBD2 (5 bases). The CDR3 contains 15 residues. Trimming pared 5 bases from V and 3 bases from J, leaving 17 bases between. CDR1 MGHRA and CDR2 YSYEKL come from the germline V gene. The CDR3 DNA reads as TGCGCCAGCAGCGTGAGTAGCGCGAGTCTCTACGAGCAGTACTTC. Encoded protein: CASSVSSASLYEQYF.

This chain links TRBV18 with TRBJ2-1; 7 bases map to TRBD1. CDR1 is KGHSH and CDR2 is LQKENI in the germline V gene. Trimming took 3 bases from V and 8 from J; bases not matched to a gene: 10. The length of the CDR3 is 15 residues. The CDR3 sequence is CASSPRGTRGDEQFF. The CDR3 DNA is TGTGCCAGCTCACCCAGGGGGACCCGAGGGGATGAGCAGTTCTTC.

J is TRBJ1-5 and V is TRBV9; D perhaps matches TRBD1 (5 bases). The CDR3 is 15 amino acids. CDR1 and CDR2 from the germline V gene are SGDLS and YYNGEE. Trimming shortened V by 4 bases and J by 2 bases, and 13 bases separated the two germline ends. CDR3 sequence (DNA): TGTGCCAGCAGCCAAGGGGATTTGGGCAATCAGCCCCAGCATTTT. It is translated as CASSQGDLGNQPQHF.

V gene TRBV12-3 or TRBV12-4 combines with J gene TRBJ1-2; 7 bases fit TRBD1. V dropped 10 bases and J dropped 8; count of bases not matched to a gene: 7. The CDR3 runs 11 residues. The CDR3 region is CATKGALGYTF. The CDR3 nucleotides are TGTGCCACCAAGGGGGCTCTAGGCTACACCTTC.

The rearrangement joins TRBV19 to TRBJ1-1, with 7 bases aligning to TRBD1. Germline CDR1 and CDR2: LNHDA and SQIVND (reference sequence). J gave up 5 bases and V 5 bases, and 14 bases lay outside the gene matches. CDR3 length equals 16 residues. CDR3 nucleotide sequence: TGTGCCAGTAGTCTCCCTGGACAGGCGTCTGGGACTGAAGCTTTCTTT. Translating gives CASSLPGQASGTEAFF.

The chain has TRBV7-8 and TRBJ1-6, with D hard to call. Germline V gene data show CDR1 as SGHVS and CDR2 as FQNEAQ. Trimming removed 1 base from V and 8 bases from J, with 6 bases in between. This CDR3 region has 13 residues. In DNA form, the CDR3 reads TGTGCCAGCAGCTTAGGGAGGGATTCACCCCTCCACTTT. Amino acids: CASSLGRDSPLHF.

The chain joins TRBV27 to TRBJ2-3, with 8 nucleotides matching TRBD2. The V segment lost 1 base and the J segment 2 bases; nucleotides outside the gene matches: 5. This CDR3 contains 16 residues. Germline V gives CDR1 MNHEY, CDR2 SMNVEV (reference sequence). The CDR3 DNA is TGTGCCAGCAGTTTATTTCCGGGAGGGAACACAGATACGCAGTATTTT. It translates to CASSLFPGGNTDTQYF.